The entry below gives a single T cell receptor (beta chain) sequence along with its context. Its antigen is currently unknown. The data originate from a study of monozygotic twins with cystic fibrosis. Study context: Approximately 3 micrograms of fragmented DNA underwent about 14 PCR cycles for library preparation.

Broader study findings: V usage most resembled the co-twin in 13 of 16 pairs. In this small cohort, shared CDR3 numbers showed no association with age, concordance or disease severity.

Profiling relied on immunoSEQ multiplex PCR, and the TCRdb table lists in-frame clones only, not all of them. The data show roughly 20,000 clones, more than 80% seen once. This clonotype was obtained from a girl aged 2 to 10 with cystic fibrosis. Sequencing was performed on blood.

CDR3 in amino acids: CASSASGQNTGELFF. Written as DNA, the CDR3 is TGCGCCAGCAGTGCGTCGGGACAGAACACCGGGGAGCTGTTTTTT. The chain joins TRBV10-2 to TRBJ2-2, with a tentative D call TRBD1 (6 bases). The CDR3 totals 15 residues. From germline, CDR1 is WSHSY and CDR2 SAAADI. V lost 4 bases, J lost 1 base, and 10 bases lay in between.